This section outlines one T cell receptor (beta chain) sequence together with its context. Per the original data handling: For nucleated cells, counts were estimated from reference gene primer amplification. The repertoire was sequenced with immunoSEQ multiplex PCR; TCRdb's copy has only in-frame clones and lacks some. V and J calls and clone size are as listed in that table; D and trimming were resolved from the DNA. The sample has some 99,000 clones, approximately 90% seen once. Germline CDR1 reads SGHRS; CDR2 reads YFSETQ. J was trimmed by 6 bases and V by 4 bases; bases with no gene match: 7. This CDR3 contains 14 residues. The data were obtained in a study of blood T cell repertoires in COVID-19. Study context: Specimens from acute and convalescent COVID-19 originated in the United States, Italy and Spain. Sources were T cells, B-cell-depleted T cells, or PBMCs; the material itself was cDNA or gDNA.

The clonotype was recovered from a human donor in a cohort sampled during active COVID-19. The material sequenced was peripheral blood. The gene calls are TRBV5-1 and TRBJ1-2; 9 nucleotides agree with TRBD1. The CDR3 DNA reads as TGCGCCAGCAGCATTCCGGGACAGGGACATGGCTACACCTTC. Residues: CASSIPGQGHGYTF.